These 32 T cell receptor beta chains were all obtained from the same sample, sequenced in a study of CD8 T cells in ankylosing spondylitis (TCRdb year 2017). Preparation of the library involved 5' RACE. Sequencer: Illumina HiSeq 2500. The raw public reads went through TCRdb reprocessing: fastp at Q25, MiXCR clone calling, in-frame beta chains kept. Each entry is one CDR3 protein sequence, shown with its most common DNA and genes. The sample has just under 350,000 distinct CDR3 sequences on record, about 15% of them singletons. Approximately 1.1% of the sample is taken by the ten largest. The sequencing input was blood, either unsorted or a sorted T cell fraction (not recorded which). These receptors were collected from a male donor with ankylosing spondylitis or in good health (not recorded which).

J is TRBJ2-1 and V is TRBV24-1; perhaps TRBD2 as D (5 bases). The germline V gene has CDR1 KGHDR and CDR2 SFDVKD. There are 13 residues in the CDR3. Trimming took 0 bases from V and 10 from J, leaving 9 bases between them. The CDR3 region has the DNA TGTGCCACCAGTGATTTGCTAGCAGCCGAGCAGTTCTTC. Its protein product is CATSDLLAAEQFF.

This rearrangement joins TRBV29-1 to TRBJ1-1; D is unclear. Trimming cost V 4 bases and J 1 base, with 10 bases left between them. CDR3 size: 13 residues. CDR1 and CDR2 from the germline V gene are SQVTM and ANQGSEA. CDR3 amino acids: CSVVIVSNTEAFF. The CDR3 DNA sequence: TGCAGCGTTGTAATTGTCTCGAACACTGAAGCTTTCTTT.

The chain combines TRBV20-1 with TRBJ1-6; TRBD1 agrees at 7 bases. Germline V gene lookup returns CDR1 DFQATT and CDR2 SNEGSKA (reference sequence). CDR3 length: 15 residues. V lost 5 bases and J lost 4; bases outside the gene matches: 8. The CDR3 DNA reads as TGCAGTGCTTTGGACAGGAACCTTTATAATTCACCCCTCCACTTT. It translates to CSALDRNLYNSPLHF.

Points on this clonotype: Relative to the germline gene, one junction end is altered; a read error may explain this. The rearrangement joins TRBV27 to TRBJ1-5; TRBD1 is a possible D gene (6 bases). Germline V gene sequence: CDR1 MNHEY, CDR2 SMNVEV (reference sequence). The CDR3 totals 13 residues. In nucleotides, the CDR3 is TGCCCTCGGAGGGTAGACAGGAATCAGCCCCAGCATTTT. It yields the protein CPRRVDRNQPQHF.

This clonotype was seen more than once but under ten times. This chain joins TRBV4-1 and TRBJ2-5; D not certain. V was trimmed by 1 base and J by 2 bases, leaving 5 bases between them. This CDR3 region has 13 residues. Germline V CDR1 and CDR2: MGHRA, YSYEKL. DNA of the CDR3: TGCGCCAGCAGCCAAGGTGGGCAAGAGACCCAGTACTTC. It yields the protein CASSQGGQETQYF.

This clonotype was seen a handful of times. This CDR3 reads CASSNRESLFTGELFF. The CDR3 coding sequence is TGTGCCAGCAGCAACCGGGAATCCCTATTCACCGGGGAGCTGTTTTTT. The V call is TRBV5-5, the J call TRBJ2-2; weak D call: TRBD2 (5 bases). Trimming shortened V by 4 bases and J by 4 bases, and 17 bases separated the two germline ends. Germline CDR1 is SGHKS and CDR2 is YYEKEE (reference sequence). The length of the CDR3 is 16 residues.

This clonotype was seen a few times. V usage is TRBV12-3 or TRBV12-4 and J usage is TRBJ2-1, with D possibly being TRBD1 or TRBD2 (5 bases each). The CDR3 runs to 16 residues. Trimming pared 1 base from V and 7 bases from J, leaving 17 bases between. CDR3 amino acids: CASSLGGWAAGNEQFF. CDR3 sequence (DNA): TGTGCCAGCAGTTTAGGGGGGTGGGCGGCAGGGAATGAGCAGTTCTTC.

This clonotype showed up just a few times. This chain connects TRBV7-2 to TRBJ2-7; 9 bases line up with TRBD2. Germline lookup yields CDR1 SGHTA and CDR2 FQGNSA. The length of the CDR3 is 14 residues. The V and J ends lost 1 base and 3 bases, in that order; junction bases with no gene match: 1. CDR3 sequence (DNA): TGTGCCAGCAGCTTAGAACTAGCGGGCTACGAGCAGTACTTC. Encoded protein: CASSLELAGYEQYF.

This clonotype was counted a few times. V and J are TRBV20-1 and TRBJ2-1, with TRBD1 as a possible D gene (6 bases). Per the germline V gene, CDR1 is DFQATT and CDR2 is SNEGSKA (reference sequence). The V and J ends lost 6 bases and 8 bases respectively, with 17 bases between them. The CDR3 is made up of 13 amino acids. Written as DNA, the CDR3 is TGCAGTGCCGTCCCAGGGGAAATCCATGAGCAGTTCTTC. Translation gives CSAVPGEIHEQFF.

This clonotype has just one count. The V call is TRBV14, the J call TRBJ2-3; weak D call: TRBD2 (6 bases). The V gene lost 3 bases and the J gene lost 0 bases, with 13 bases spanning the gap. Germline assignment: CDR1 SGHDN and CDR2 FVKESK. This CDR3 spans 16 amino acids. CDR3 in DNA: TGTGCCAGCAGCCAGAGAGGTGGGACTAGCACAGATACGCAGTATTTT. Translation: CASSQRGGTSTDTQYF.

V is TRBV7-9 and J is TRBJ1-1; D remains ambiguous. Germline CDR1 and CDR2: SEHNR and FQNEAQ (reference sequence). The ends were cut back, 2 bases at V and 1 base at J, with 8 bases in the middle. CDR3 size: 14 residues. The CDR3 protein is CASSLPGKNTEAFF. The DNA for the CDR3 is TGTGCCAGCAGCTTACCCGGAAAGAACACTGAAGCTTTCTTT.

This clonotype was seen more than once but under ten times. CDR3 nucleotide sequence: TGTGCCAGCAGTGAAGGAACTGGAGGGCAACACACAGATACGCAGTATTTT. This gives the protein CASSEGTGGQHTDTQYF. The chain links TRBV6-1 to TRBJ2-3; perhaps TRBD2 as D (6 bases). Trimming stripped 1 base from V and 2 bases from J, with 16 bases between. The CDR3 extends over 17 amino acids. Germline CDR1 and CDR2: MNHNS and SASEGT.

This clonotype appeared many times. The CDR3 DNA sequence: TGTGCCATCAGTGAGTCTGGGGGTACGGCCAAAAACATTCAGTACTTC. This codes for CAISESGGTAKNIQYF. This rearrangement joins TRBV10-3 to TRBJ2-4; TRBD1 or TRBD2 may be the D gene (5 bases each). The CDR3 contains 16 residues. V lost 0 bases to trimming and J lost 1 base, with 10 bases between them. Per the germline V gene, CDR1 is ENHRY and CDR2 is SYGVKD.

The V and J genes are TRBV15 and TRBJ2-4; no firm D call. V lost 0 bases, J lost 0 bases, and 6 bases lay in between. In germline, CDR1 is LNHNV, CDR2 YYDKDF (reference sequence). The CDR3 is 15 amino acids. The CDR3 loop is CATSREGRAKNIQYF. Here the CDR3 DNA reads TGTGCCACCAGCAGAGAAGGGCGAGCCAAAAACATTCAGTACTTC.

The rearrangement joins TRBV5-1 to TRBJ2-1; 8 bases are a match to TRBD1. V gave up 3 bases and J gave up 8 bases; unmatched junction bases: 13. The CDR3 has 16 amino acids. The germline gives CDR1 SGHRS, CDR2 YFSETQ. DNA for the CDR3: TGCGCCAGCAGCTCTGCGGCGGACAGGGTTAAGGATGAGCAGTTCTTC. This sequence encodes CASSSAADRVKDEQFF.

The sample holds one count of this clonotype. The V and J genes are TRBV6-1 and TRBJ2-7; a possible D gene is TRBD1 (5 bases). The germline CDR1 and CDR2 sequences are MNHNS and SASEGT. The CDR3 spans 15 residues. V was pared by 3 bases and J by 2 bases, with 14 bases between. The CDR3 is CASSEAERGPYEQYF. Here the CDR3 DNA reads TGTGCCAGCAGTGAGGCGGAAAGGGGCCCCTACGAGCAGTACTTC.

Here the CDR3 reads CSARDPSGGTETQYF. CDR3 nucleotides: TGCAGTGCTAGAGATCCCAGCGGGGGGACCGAGACCCAGTACTTC. The chain links TRBV20-1 to TRBJ2-5; TRBD2 agrees at 9 bases. Germline assignment: CDR1 DFQATT and CDR2 SNEGSKA (reference sequence). The CDR3 length is 15 residues. The V segment lost 0 bases and the J segment 5 bases; nucleotides outside the gene matches: 7.

This clonotype was found a few times. The chain combines TRBV3-1 with TRBJ2-5; D uncertain. Germline lookup yields CDR1 LGHDT and CDR2 YNNKEL (reference sequence). This CDR3 contains 15 residues. V was cut by 0 bases and J by 4 bases, with 12 bases left in between. CDR3 in DNA: TGTGCCAGCAGCCAAGAGTACCTAACGGGAGAGACCCAGTACTTC. Translation gives CASSQEYLTGETQYF.

This clonotype has a count of ten or more. The rearrangement links TRBV12-3 or TRBV12-4 to TRBJ2-1; D remains ambiguous. Trimming pared 11 bases from V and 9 bases from J, leaving 11 bases between. CDR3 length: 10 residues. CDR3 loop: CAGEKGEQFF. The CDR3 nucleotides are TGTGCCGGAGAAAAGGGTGAGCAGTTCTTC.

This clonotype showed up just a few times. This rearrangement joins TRBV20-1 to TRBJ1-6; 7 bases match TRBD1. CDR1 and CDR2 (germline): DFQATT, SNEGSKA (reference sequence). V trimming: 1 base; J trimming: 7 bases; junction bases outside the gene matches: 4. The CDR3 is made up of 14 amino acids. CDR3 nucleotide sequence: TGCAGTGCTAGAGGAGACAGGGAAAATTCACCCCTCCACTTT. Translating gives CSARGDRENSPLHF.

Of note for this clonotype: One junction end does not reproduce the germline sequence, and a read error may be involved. The chain employs TRBV5-1 and TRBJ2-7; 7 positions match TRBD1. Germline CDR1 reads SGHRS; CDR2 reads YFSETQ. This CDR3 is 13 amino acids long. The CDR3 sequence is CASSSGQSYEQYF. The CDR3 DNA is TGTGCCAGCAGTTCGGGACAGTCCTACGAGCAGTACTTC.

The table lists this clonotype with many counts. V gene TRBV20-1 combines with J gene TRBJ2-5; 7 bases match TRBD1. This CDR3 contains 14 residues. The germline V gene has CDR1 DFQATT and CDR2 SNEGSKA (reference sequence). V lost 4 bases, J lost 5 bases, and 10 bases stayed unmatched. The CDR3 spells CSAKGQSLAETQYF. Written as DNA, the CDR3 is TGCAGTGCTAAGGGACAGTCCCTCGCGGAGACCCAGTACTTC.

This clonotype was seen a few times. The chain couples TRBV5-1 to TRBJ2-2; D ambiguous. Between the trimmed V and J ends, which lost 6 bases and 2 bases, there was a span of 14 bases. Germline-derived CDR1 and CDR2 are SGHRS and YFSETQ. CDR3 length: 15 amino acids. The CDR3 DNA follows: TGCGCCAGCACTCCCGCCGCCTTAAACACCGGGGAGCTGTTTTTT. This encodes CASTPAALNTGELFF.

This clonotype was counted a few times. This chain uses TRBV10-3 with TRBJ2-3, with D possibly matching TRBD2 (7 bases). The germline V gene encodes CDR1 ENHRY and CDR2 SYGVKD. Trimming pared 9 bases from V and 2 bases from J, leaving 12 bases between. The CDR3 consists of 13 residues. The CDR3 is CAMKGGSTDTQYF. Here the CDR3 DNA reads TGTGCCATGAAGGGGGGGTCCACAGATACGCAGTATTTT.

This clonotype has just a few counts. This rearrangement joins TRBV7-9 to TRBJ1-5, with 9 bases identical to TRBD1. The CDR3 is made up of 15 amino acids. Looked up from germline, CDR1 is SEHNR and CDR2 is FQNEAQ (reference sequence). After removal of 3 bases from V and 7 bases from J, the junction contained 7 bases not matched to a gene. CDR3 nucleotide sequence: TGTGCCAGCAGCTTCACAGGGGGCGCGGGGCAGCCCCAGCATTTT. Its translation: CASSFTGGAGQPQHF. Based on the CDR3 plus reference TRBV7-9 and TRBJ1-5, the full variable domain is DTGVSQNPRHKITKRGQNVTFRCDPISEHNRLYWYRQTLGQGPEFLTYFQNEAQLEKSRLLSDRFSAERPKGSFSTLEIQRTEQGDSAMYLCASSFTGGAGQPQHFGDGTRLSIL.

The table lists this clonotype with a few counts. The V call is TRBV27, the J call TRBJ1-5; 8 nucleotides line up with TRBD1. CDR1 is MNHEY, CDR2 SMNVEV, per germline (reference sequence). This CDR3 has 14 residues. V was pared by 5 bases and J by 6 bases, with 6 bases of the junction left unmatched. This chain's CDR3 is CASSQARGPQPQHF. The CDR3 DNA sequence: TGTGCCAGCAGTCAGGCCAGGGGGCCTCAGCCCCAGCATTTT.

This clonotype turned up a few times. The rearrangement uses TRBV5-6 and TRBJ2-5, with D perhaps matching TRBD1 or TRBD2 (7 bases each). Germline CDR1 SGHDT, CDR2 YYEEEE. Trimming left V 2 bases short and J 1 base short, with 21 bases between. The CDR3 is 18 residues long. The CDR3 nucleotides are TGTGCCAGCAGCTTAACCGGCCTCGCAGGGGGGGGCCAAGAGACCCAGTACTTC. Translating gives CASSLTGLAGGGQETQYF.

The sample holds a few counts of this clonotype. J is TRBJ2-3 and V is TRBV2; tentative D call: TRBD2 (6 bases). With 5 bases removed from V and 4 bases from J, the gap between germline ends came to 7 bases. Germline V gene data show CDR1 as SNHLY and CDR2 as FYNNEI. This CDR3 is 12 amino acids long. The CDR3 region is CASSWGADTQYF. The CDR3, as DNA: TGTGCCAGCAGTTGGGGGGCAGATACGCAGTATTTT.

V is TRBV20-1 and J is TRBJ1-3, with a weak D call TRBD1 (5 bases). The germline gives CDR1 DFQATT, CDR2 SNEGSKA (reference sequence). The CDR3 has 13 residues. Trimming removed 5 bases from V and 4 bases from J, with 12 bases in between. The CDR3 reads CSALGDAGNTIYF. In nucleotides, the CDR3 is TGCAGTGCTTTGGGGGATGCGGGAAACACCATATATTTT.

In this sample, this clonotype turned up many times. The chain uses TRBV5-1 and TRBJ1-1; no clear D gene. Germline V gene data show CDR1 as SGHRS and CDR2 as YFSETQ. The length of the CDR3 is 16 residues. V lost 2 bases and J 0 bases, leaving 14 bases between the germline ends. The CDR3 nucleotides read TGCGCCAGCAGCTTACAGCCGGGTGGTTTGAACACTGAAGCTTTCTTT. Translated, it gives CASSLQPGGLNTEAFF.

CDR3 loop: CSARDTRRGNTGELFF. In DNA form, the CDR3 reads TGCAGTGCTAGAGATACCCGCCGGGGGAACACCGGGGAGCTGTTTTTT. The chain joins TRBV20-1 to TRBJ2-2; tentative D call: TRBD2 (5 bases). Deletions cut 0 bases from V and 1 base from J, with 12 bases between. The CDR3 extends over 16 amino acids. Germline V lookup: CDR1 DFQATT, CDR2 SNEGSKA (reference sequence).

This clonotype came up a few times. This sequence joins TRBV20-1 and TRBJ2-7; D is ambiguous. This CDR3 spans 13 amino acids. Looked up from germline, CDR1 is DFQATT and CDR2 is SNEGSKA (reference sequence). Trimming left V 0 bases short and J 5 bases short, with 11 bases between. In DNA form, the CDR3 reads TGCAGTGCTAGAGAGGGTACTCGCGACGAGCAGTACTTC. Amino acids: CSAREGTRDEQYF.